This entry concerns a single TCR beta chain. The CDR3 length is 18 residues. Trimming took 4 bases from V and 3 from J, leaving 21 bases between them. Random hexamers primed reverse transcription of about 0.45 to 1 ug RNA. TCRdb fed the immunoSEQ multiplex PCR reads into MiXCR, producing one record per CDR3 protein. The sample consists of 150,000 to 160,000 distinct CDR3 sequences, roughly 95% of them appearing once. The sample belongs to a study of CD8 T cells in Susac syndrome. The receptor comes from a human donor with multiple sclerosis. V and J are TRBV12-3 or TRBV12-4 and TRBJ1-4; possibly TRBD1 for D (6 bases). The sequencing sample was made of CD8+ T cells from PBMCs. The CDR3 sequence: CASSSRDNTIGANEKLFF. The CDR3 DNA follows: TGTGCCAGCAGTTCTCGGGACAACACCATAGGGGCTAATGAAAAACTGTTTTTT.